Given below is one T cell receptor beta chain in context. Original processing notes: Amplified reference gene primers provided the basis for estimating nucleated cell counts. Clones were sequenced by immunoSEQ multiplex PCR, and TCRdb holds only the in-frame ones, with some missing. For V, J and clone size, that table is used; D and trimming come from the DNA. Of more than 85,000 clones listed, 78% are singletons. The sample originates from a study of blood T cell repertoires in COVID-19. Study at large: Material from acute and convalescent COVID-19 was sourced from the United States, Italy and Spain. From T cells, B-cell-depleted T cells, or PBMCs came the material, which was cDNA or gDNA.

The V and J ends lost 4 bases and 3 bases, in that order; junction bases with no gene match: 3. This CDR3 comprises 13 residues. The sequencing sample was made of peripheral blood. This sequence originates from a man between 60 and 75 years old with active or convalescent COVID-19. This rearrangement joins TRBV12-3 or TRBV12-4 to TRBJ2-7; TRBD1 matches 7 bases. The CDR3 DNA reads TGTGCCAGCAGTTGGGGACAGAACTACGAGCAGTACTTC. Translated: CASSWGQNYEQYF.